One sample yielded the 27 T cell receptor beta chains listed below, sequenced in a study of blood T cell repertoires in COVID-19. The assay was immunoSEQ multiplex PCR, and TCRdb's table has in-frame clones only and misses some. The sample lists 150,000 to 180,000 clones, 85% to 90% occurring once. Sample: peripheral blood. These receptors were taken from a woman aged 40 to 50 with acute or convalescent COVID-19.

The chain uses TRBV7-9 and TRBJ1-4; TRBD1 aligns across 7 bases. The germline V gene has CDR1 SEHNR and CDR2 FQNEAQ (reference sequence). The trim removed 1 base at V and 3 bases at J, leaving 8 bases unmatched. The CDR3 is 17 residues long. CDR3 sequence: CASSLVFNRGANEKLFF. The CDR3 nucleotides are TGTGCCAGCAGCTTAGTGTTTAACAGGGGAGCTAATGAAAAACTGTTTTTT.

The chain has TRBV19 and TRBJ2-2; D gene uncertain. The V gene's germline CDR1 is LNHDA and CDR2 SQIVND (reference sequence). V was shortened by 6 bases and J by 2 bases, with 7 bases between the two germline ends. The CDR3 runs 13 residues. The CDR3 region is CASRFLNTGELFF. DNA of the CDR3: TGTGCCAGTAGGTTCCTCAACACCGGGGAGCTGTTTTTT.

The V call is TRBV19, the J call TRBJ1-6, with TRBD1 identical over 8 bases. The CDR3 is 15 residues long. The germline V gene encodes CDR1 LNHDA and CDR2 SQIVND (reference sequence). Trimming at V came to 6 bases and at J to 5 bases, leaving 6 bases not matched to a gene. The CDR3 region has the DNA TGTGCCAGTAGCAATGACAGGGGTAATAATTCACCCCTCCACTTT. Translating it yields CASSNDRGNNSPLHF. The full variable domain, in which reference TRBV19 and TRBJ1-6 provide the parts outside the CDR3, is DGGITQSPKYLFRKEGQNVTLSCEQNLNHDAMYWYRQDPGQGLRLIYYSQIVNDFQKGDIAEGYSVSREKKESFPLTVTSAQKNPTAFYLCASSNDRGNNSPLHFGNGTRLTVT.

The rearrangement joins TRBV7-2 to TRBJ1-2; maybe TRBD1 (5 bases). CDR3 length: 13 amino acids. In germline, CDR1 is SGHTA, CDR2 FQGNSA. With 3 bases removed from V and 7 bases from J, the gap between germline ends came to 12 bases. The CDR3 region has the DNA TGTGCCAGCAGCTTCAGCGGGGGTGGTGGCTACACCTTC. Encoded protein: CASSFSGGGGYTF.

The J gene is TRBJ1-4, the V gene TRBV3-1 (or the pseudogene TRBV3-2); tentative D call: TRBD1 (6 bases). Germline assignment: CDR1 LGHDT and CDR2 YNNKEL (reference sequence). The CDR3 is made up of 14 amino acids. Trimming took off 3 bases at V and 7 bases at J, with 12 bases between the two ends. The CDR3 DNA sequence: TGTGCCAGCAGCCAGCGGACAGTGAGTGAAAAACTGTTTTTT. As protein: CASSQRTVSEKLFF.

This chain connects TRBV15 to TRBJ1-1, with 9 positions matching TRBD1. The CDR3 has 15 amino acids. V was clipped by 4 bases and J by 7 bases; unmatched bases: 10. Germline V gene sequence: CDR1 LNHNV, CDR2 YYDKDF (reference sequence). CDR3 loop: CATSTTDRGSGEAFF. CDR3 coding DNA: TGTGCCACCAGCACTACCGACAGGGGGTCGGGTGAAGCTTTCTTT.

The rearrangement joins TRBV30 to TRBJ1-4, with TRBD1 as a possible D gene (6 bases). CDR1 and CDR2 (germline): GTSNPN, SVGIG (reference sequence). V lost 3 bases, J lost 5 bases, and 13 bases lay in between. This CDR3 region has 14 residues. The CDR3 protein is CAWSGEGDNEKLFF. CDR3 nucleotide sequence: TGTGCCTGGAGCGGGGAGGGGGACAATGAAAAACTGTTTTTT.

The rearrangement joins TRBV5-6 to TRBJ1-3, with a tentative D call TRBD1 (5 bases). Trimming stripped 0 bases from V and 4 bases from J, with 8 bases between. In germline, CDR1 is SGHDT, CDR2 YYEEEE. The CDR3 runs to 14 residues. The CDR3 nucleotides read TGTGCCAGCAGCTTGGGGACACCCGGAAACACCATATATTTT. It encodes CASSLGTPGNTIYF.

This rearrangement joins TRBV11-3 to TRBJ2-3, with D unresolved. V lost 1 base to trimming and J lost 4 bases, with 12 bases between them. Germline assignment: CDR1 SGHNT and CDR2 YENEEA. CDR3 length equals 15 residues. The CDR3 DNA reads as TGTGCCAGCAGCTTAGGGGCCTATAACCCAGATACGCAGTATTTT. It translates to CASSLGAYNPDTQYF.

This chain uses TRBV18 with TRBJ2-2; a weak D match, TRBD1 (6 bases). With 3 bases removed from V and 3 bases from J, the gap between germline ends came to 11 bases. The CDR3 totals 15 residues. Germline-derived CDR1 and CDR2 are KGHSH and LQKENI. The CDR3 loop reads CASSPRDTDTGELFF. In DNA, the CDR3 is TGTGCCAGCTCACCCCGGGACACAGACACCGGGGAGCTGTTTTTT.

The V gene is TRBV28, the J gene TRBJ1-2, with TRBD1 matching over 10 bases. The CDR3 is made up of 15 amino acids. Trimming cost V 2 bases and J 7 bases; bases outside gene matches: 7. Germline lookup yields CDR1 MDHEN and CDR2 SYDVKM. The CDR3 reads CASSLGGTGAGGYTF. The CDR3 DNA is TGTGCCAGCAGTTTAGGGGGGACAGGGGCAGGTGGCTACACCTTC.

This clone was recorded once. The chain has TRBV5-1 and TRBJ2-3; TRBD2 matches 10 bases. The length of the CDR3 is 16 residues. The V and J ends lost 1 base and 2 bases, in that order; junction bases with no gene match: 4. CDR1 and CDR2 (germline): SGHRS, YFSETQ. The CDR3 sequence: CASSLSLAGDTDTQYF. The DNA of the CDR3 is TGCGCCAGCAGCTTGAGCCTAGCGGGAGACACAGATACGCAGTATTTT. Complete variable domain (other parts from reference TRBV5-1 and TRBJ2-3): KAGVTQTPRYLIKTRGQQVTLSCSPISGHRSVSWYQQTPGQGLQFLFEYFSETQRNKGNFPGRFSGRQFSNSRSEMNVSTLELGDSALYLCASSLSLAGDTDTQYFGPGTRLTVL.

This CDR3 reads CASSPGEETQYF. The CDR3 DNA reads as TGCGCCAGCAGTCCAGGGGAAGAGACCCAGTACTTC. J is TRBJ2-5 and V is TRBV5-1; D is possibly TRBD1 (6 bases). Per the germline V gene, CDR1 is SGHRS and CDR2 is YFSETQ. Deletions cut 5 bases from V and 3 bases from J, with 8 bases between. The length of the CDR3 is 12 residues.

In DNA form, the CDR3 reads TGTGCCTGGAGGACTACAGGGACCGGGGAGCTGTTTTTT. Translation gives CAWRTTGTGELFF. This chain joins TRBV30 and TRBJ2-2; possible D gene TRBD1, 6 bases. The CDR3 is 13 residues long. V was shortened by 3 bases and J by 5 bases, with 10 bases between the two germline ends. Germline V gene sequence: CDR1 GTSNPN, CDR2 SVGIG (reference sequence). The whole variable domain, filled in from reference TRBV30 and TRBJ2-2, reads SQTIHQWPATLVQPVGSPLSLECTVEGTSNPNLYWYRQAAGRGLQLLFYSVGIGQISSEVPQNLSASRPQDRQFILSSKKLLLSDSGFYLCAWRTTGTGELFFGEGSRLTVL.

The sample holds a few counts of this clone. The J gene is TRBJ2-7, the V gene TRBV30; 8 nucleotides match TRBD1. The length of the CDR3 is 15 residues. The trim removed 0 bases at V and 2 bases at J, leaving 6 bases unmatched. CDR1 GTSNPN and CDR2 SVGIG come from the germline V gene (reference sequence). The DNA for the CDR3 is TGTGCCTGGAGTGTACGGACAGGGACGCCCTACGAGCAGTACTTC. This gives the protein CAWSVRTGTPYEQYF.

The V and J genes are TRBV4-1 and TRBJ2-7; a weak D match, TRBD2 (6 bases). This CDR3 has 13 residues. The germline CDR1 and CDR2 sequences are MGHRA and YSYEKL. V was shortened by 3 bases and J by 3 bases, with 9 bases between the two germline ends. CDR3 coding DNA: TGCGCCAGCAGCCAGGGACTCAGCTACGAGCAGTACTTC. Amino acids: CASSQGLSYEQYF.

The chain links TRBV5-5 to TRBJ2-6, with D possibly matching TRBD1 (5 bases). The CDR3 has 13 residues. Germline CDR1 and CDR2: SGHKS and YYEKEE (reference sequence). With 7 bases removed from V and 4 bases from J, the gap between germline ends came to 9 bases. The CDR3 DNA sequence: TGTGCCAGCCAGGGTGGGGGGGCCAACGTCCTGACTTTC. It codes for CASQGGGANVLTF.

The CDR3 reads CASSTRLAGFSTDTQYF. CDR3 DNA sequence: TGTGCCAGCAGCACAAGACTAGCGGGGTTTAGCACAGATACGCAGTATTTT. The chain is built from TRBV7-2 and TRBJ2-3; 11 nucleotides match TRBD2. Germline CDR1 reads SGHTA; CDR2 reads FQGNSA. This CDR3 comprises 17 residues. Trimming took 5 bases from V and 0 from J; bases not matched to a gene: 7.

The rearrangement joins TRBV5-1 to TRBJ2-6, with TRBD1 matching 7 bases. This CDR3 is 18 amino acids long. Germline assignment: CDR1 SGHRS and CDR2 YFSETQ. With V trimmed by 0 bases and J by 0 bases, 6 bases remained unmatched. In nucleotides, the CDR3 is TGCGCCAGCAGCTTGGGGAACAGGGGAGTCTCTGGGGCCAACGTCCTGACTTTC. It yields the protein CASSLGNRGVSGANVLTF.

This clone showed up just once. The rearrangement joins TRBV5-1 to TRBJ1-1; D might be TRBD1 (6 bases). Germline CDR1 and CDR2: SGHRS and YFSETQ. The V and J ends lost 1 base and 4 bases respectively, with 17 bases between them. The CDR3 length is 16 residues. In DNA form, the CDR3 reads TGCGCCAGCAGCTTGATGGGGGCGTTCGGCGGCACTGAAGCTTTCTTT. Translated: CASSLMGAFGGTEAFF.

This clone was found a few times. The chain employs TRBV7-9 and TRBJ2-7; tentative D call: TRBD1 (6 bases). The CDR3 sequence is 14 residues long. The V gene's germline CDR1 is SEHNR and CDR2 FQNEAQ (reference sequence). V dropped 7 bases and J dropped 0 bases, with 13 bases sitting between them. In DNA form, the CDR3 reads TGTGCCAGCAAACCGCAACAGGGCTCCTACGAGCAGTACTTC. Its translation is CASKPQQGSYEQYF.

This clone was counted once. The CDR3 spells CASRDSISSYNEQFF. The CDR3 nucleotides read TGTGCCAGTAGGGACAGCATAAGCTCCTACAATGAGCAGTTCTTC. This rearrangement joins TRBV19 to TRBJ2-1; TRBD1 is a possible D gene (6 bases). Germline CDR1 is LNHDA and CDR2 is SQIVND (reference sequence). The CDR3 is 15 amino acids. V lost 6 bases and J 0 bases, leaving 12 bases between the germline ends.

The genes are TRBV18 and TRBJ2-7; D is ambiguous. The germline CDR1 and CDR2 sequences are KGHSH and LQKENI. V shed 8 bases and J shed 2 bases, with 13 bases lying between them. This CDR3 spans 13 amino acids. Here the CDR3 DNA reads TGTGCCAGCGCGAGAGGAGATACCTACGAGCAGTACTTC. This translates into CASARGDTYEQYF.

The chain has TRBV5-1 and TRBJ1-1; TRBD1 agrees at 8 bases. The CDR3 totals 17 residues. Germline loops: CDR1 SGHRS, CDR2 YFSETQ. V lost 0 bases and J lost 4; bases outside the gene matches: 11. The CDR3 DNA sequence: TGCGCCAGCAGCTTGGGGGCAGGGGGCCGTTTGGGCACTGAAGCTTTCTTT. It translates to CASSLGAGGRLGTEAFF.

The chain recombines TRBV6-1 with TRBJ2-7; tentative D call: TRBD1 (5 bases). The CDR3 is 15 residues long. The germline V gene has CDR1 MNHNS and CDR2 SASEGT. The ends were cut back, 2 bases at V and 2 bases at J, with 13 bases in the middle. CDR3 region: CASSESEGVAYEQYF. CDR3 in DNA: TGTGCCAGCAGTGAATCTGAAGGGGTGGCCTACGAGCAGTACTTC.

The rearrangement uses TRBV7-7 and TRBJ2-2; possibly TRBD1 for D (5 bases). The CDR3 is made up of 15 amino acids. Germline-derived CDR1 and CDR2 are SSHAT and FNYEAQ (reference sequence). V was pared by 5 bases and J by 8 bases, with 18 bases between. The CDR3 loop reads CASSNQLGAQGELFF. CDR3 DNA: TGTGCCAGCAGCAACCAGCTAGGGGCGCAGGGGGAGCTGTTTTTT.

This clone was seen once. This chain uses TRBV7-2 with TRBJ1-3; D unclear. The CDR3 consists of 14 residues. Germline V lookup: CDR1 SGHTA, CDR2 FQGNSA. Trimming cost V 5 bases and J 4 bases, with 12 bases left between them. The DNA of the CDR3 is TGTGCCAGCAGCGTACAGACGGTGGGAAACACCATATATTTT. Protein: CASSVQTVGNTIYF.